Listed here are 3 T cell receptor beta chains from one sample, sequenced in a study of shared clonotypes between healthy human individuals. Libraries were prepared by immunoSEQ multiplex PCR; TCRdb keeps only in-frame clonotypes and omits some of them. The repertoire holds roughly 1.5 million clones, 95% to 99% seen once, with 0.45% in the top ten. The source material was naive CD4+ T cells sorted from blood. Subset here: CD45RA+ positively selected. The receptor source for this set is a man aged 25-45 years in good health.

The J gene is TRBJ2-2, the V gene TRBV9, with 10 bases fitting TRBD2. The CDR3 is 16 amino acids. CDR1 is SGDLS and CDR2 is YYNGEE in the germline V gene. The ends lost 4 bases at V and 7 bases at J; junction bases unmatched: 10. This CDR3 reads CASSPPGLAMDGELFF. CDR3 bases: TGTGCCAGCAGCCCTCCGGGACTAGCGATGGACGGGGAGCTGTTTTTT.

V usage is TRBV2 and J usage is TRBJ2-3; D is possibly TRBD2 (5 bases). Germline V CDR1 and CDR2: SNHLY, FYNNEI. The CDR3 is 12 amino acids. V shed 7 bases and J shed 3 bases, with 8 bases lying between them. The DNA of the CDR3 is TGTGCCAGCAATGAGGGAACAGATACGCAGTATTTT. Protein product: CASNEGTDTQYF.

As DNA, the CDR3 is TGTGCCAGCAGCGCCACTCCGGGACTAGCGGACTACGAGCAGTACTTC. Translated, it gives CASSATPGLADYEQYF. The V and J genes are TRBV11-1 and TRBJ2-7; TRBD2 matches at 11 bases. The germline CDR1 and CDR2 sequences are SGHAT and FQDESV (reference sequence). The V segment lost 5 bases and the J segment 3 bases; nucleotides outside the gene matches: 9. CDR3 size: 16 residues.